The sequence of this T cell receptor beta chain was determined in a study of T cell repertoires in cytomegalovirus infection (dated by TCRdb to between 2019 and 2020). For context, the study as a whole: Donor HLA type was relevant to the analysis, because carriage of CMV infection together with the matching HLA type was indicated by public TCR beta signatures.

In regard to this clonotype: What antigen it recognizes has not been identified. No quality values exist for individual bases; no much larger clone is one base distant.

At the junction V is shortened by 0 bases and J by 6 bases, with 6 bases in between. The cysteine opens and the phenylalanine closes a CDR3 of 13 amino acids. Left in the record is the CDR3 DNA by itself, 39 bases read in frame from the first base. The germline V gene yields MNHEY for CDR1 and SVGEGT for CDR2. The study at large found these results: Cumulative frequency of public TCR beta family members discriminated carriers of CMV infection plus the relevant HLA type in this cohort and an independent approximately 370-donor cohort. In the ex vivo response, HLA-C-restricted CMV-specific TCR beta clonotypes were dominant, and in two of eight donors the single most frequent clonotype came from this HLA-C-restricted group.

The data were produced on an Illumina HiSeq 1500. The public reads were run again by TCRdb, first through fastp at Q25 and then through MiXCR, and only productive beta chains were kept. Here each entry gathers all rows of one CDR3 protein and keeps the most common genes and DNA. Here the sample has more than 650,000 distinct CDR3 sequences; roughly 36% occur a single time. 2.5% to 3.5% of the sample belongs to the ten largest clones. The receptor was isolated from a human donor in good health (CMV status not recorded). Some clones in this sample may be carry-over from other donors' samples. The sequencing sample was made of PBMCs. This sequence uses TRBV6-2 or TRBV6-3 and TRBJ1-5; the best D guess is TRBD1, with 6 bases matching. The bases are TGTGCCAGCAGTTACTCGGACAGTCAGCCCCAGCATTTT. This is translated as CASSYSDSQPQHF.